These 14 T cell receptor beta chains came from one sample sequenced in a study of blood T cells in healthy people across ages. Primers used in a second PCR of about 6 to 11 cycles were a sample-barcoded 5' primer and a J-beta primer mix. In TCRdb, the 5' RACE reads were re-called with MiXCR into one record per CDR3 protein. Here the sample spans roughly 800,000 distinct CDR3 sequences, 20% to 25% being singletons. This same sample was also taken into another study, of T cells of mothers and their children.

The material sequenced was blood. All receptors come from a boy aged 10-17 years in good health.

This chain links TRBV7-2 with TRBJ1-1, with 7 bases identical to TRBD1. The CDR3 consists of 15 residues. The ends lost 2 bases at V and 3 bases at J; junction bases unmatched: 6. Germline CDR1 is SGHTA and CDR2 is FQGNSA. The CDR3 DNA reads TGTGCCAGCAGCTTAAAGGGCAGGGGGGACACTGAAGCTTTCTTT. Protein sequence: CASSLKGRGDTEAFF.

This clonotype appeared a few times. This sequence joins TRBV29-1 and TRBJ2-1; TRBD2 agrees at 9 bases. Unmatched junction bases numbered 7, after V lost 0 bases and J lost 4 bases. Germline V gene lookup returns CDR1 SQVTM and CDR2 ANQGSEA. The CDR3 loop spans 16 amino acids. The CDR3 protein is CSVEDPSGATYNEQFF. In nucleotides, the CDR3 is TGCAGCGTTGAAGATCCTAGCGGGGCAACATACAATGAGCAGTTCTTC.

The CDR3 DNA is TGTGCCAGCAGCTGGGGAGCGGGAGCGAACACCGGGGAGCTGTTTTTT. Translating it yields CASSWGAGANTGELFF. The chain joins TRBV7-9 to TRBJ2-2; 8 nucleotides line up with TRBD2. The germline CDR1 and CDR2 sequences are SEHNR and FQNEAQ (reference sequence). The CDR3 consists of 16 residues. Unmatched junction bases numbered 4, after V lost 4 bases and J lost 0 bases.

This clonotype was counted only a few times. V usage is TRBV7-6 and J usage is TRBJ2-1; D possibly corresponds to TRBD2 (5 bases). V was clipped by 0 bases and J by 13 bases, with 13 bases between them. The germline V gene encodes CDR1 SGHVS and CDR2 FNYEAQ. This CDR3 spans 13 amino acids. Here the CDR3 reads CASSLAPQADQFF. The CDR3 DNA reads TGTGCCAGCAGCTTAGCTCCGCAAGCGGACCAGTTCTTC. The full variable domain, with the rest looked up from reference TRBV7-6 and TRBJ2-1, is GAGVSQSPRYKVTKRGQDVALRCDPISGHVSLYWYRQALGQGPEFLTYFNYEAQQDKSGLPNDRFSAERPEGSISTLTIQRTEQRDSAMYRCASSLAPQADQFFGPGTRLTVL.

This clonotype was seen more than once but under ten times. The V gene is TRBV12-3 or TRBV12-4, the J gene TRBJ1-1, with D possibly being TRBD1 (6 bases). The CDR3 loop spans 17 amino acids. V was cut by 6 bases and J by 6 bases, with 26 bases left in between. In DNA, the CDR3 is TGTGCCAGCAGCCAATACGGAAGGGACACCGAAGTCGCTGAAGCTTTCTTT. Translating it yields CASSQYGRDTEVAEAFF.

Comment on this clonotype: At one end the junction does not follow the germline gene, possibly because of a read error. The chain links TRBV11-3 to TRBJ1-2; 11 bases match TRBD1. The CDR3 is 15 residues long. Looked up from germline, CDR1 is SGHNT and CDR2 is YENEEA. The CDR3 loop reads CASSLDRTGGYGYPF. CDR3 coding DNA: TGTGCCAGCAGCTTAGATCGGACAGGGGGCTATGGCTACCCCTTC.

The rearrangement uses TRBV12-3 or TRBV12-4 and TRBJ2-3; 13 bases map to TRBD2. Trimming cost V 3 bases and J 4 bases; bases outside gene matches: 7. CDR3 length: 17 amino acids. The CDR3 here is CASSFRTSGRDADTQYF. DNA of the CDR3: TGTGCCAGCAGTTTTCGGACTAGCGGGAGAGACGCAGATACGCAGTATTTT.

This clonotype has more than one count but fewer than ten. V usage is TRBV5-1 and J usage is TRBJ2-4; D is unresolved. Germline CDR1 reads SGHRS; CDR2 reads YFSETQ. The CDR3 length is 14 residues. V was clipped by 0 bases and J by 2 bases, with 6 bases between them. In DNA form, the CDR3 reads TGCGCCAGCAGCTTGGCTCGCTCCAAAAACATTCAGTACTTC. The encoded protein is CASSLARSKNIQYF.

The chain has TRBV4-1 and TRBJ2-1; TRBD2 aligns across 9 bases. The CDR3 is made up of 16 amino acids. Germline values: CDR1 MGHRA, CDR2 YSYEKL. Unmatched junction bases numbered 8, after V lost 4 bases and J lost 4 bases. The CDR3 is CASSLTSGGGYNEQFF. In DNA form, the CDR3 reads TGCGCCAGCAGCCTGACTAGCGGAGGCGGTTACAATGAGCAGTTCTTC.

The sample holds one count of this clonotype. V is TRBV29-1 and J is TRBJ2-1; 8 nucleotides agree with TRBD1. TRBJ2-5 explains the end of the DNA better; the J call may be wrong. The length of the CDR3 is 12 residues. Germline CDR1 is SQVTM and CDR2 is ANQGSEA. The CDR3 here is CSVQDREETQYF. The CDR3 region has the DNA TGCAGCGTTCAGGACAGGGAAGAGACCCAGTACTTC.

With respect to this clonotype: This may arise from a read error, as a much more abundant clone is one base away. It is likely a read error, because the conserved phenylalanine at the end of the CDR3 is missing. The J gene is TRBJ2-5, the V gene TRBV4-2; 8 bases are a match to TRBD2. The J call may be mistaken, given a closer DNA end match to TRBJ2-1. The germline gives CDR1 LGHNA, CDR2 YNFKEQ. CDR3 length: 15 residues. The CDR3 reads CASSQDPSGSDEQFL. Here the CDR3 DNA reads TGTGCCAGCAGCCAAGATCCCAGCGGGAGCGATGAGCAGTTCCTC.

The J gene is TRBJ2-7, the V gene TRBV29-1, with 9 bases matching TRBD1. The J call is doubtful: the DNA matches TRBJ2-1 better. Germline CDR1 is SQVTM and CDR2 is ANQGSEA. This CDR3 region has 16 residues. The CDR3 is CSVGGQGNLKPNEQFF. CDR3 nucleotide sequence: TGCAGCGTTGGAGGACAGGGGAACCTAAAACCCAATGAGCAGTTCTTC.

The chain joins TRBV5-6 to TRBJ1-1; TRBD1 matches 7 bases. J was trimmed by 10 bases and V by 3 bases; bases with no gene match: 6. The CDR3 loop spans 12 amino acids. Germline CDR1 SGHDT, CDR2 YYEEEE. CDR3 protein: CASSSRTGSAFF. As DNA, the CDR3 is TGTGCCAGCAGCTCGCGGACAGGTTCAGCTTTCTTT.

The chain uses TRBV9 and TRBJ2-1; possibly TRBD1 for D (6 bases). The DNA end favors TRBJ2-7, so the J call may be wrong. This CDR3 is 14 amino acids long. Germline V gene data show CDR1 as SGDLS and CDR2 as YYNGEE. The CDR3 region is CASSVGWQGNEQYF. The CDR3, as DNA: TGTGCCAGCAGCGTAGGGTGGCAGGGGAACGAGCAGTACTTC.